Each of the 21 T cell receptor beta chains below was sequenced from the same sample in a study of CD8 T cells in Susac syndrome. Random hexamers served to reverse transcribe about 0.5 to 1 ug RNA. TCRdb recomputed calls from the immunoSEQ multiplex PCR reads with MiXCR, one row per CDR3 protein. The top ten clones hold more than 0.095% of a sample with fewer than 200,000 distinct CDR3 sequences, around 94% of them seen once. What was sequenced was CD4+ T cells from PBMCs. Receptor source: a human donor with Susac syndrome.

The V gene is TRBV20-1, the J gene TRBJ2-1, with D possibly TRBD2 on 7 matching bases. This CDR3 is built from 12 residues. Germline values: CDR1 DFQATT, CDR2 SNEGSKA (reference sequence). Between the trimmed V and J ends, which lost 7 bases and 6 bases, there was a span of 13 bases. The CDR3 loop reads CSVGGAANEQFF. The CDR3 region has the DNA TGCAGTGTAGGGGGGGCCGCCAATGAGCAGTTCTTC.

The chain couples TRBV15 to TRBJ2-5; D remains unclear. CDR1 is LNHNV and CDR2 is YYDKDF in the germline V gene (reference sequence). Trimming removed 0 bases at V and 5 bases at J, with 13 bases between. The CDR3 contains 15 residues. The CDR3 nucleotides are TGTGCCACCAGCAGAGACCCGGAGTCGCGGGAGACCCAGTACTTC. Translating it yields CATSRDPESRETQYF.

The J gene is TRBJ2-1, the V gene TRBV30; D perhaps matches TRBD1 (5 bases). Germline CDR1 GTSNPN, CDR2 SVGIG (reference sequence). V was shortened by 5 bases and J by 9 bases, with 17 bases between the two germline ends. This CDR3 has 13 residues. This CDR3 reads CAWVCQGKGEQFF. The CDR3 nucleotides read TGTGCCTGGGTTTGCCAGGGAAAGGGTGAGCAGTTCTTC.

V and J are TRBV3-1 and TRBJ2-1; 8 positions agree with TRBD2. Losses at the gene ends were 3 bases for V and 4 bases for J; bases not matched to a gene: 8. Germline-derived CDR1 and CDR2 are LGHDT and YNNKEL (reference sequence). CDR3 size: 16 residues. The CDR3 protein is CASSQMGLGGYNEQFF. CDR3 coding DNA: TGTGCCAGCAGCCAGATGGGACTAGGGGGGTACAATGAGCAGTTCTTC.

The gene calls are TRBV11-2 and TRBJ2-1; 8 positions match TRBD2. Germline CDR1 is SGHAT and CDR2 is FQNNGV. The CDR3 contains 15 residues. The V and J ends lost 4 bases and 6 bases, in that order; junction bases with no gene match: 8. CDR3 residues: CASSSVPGGPNEQFF. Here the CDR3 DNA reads TGTGCCAGCAGCTCCGTCCCGGGGGGGCCCAATGAGCAGTTCTTC.

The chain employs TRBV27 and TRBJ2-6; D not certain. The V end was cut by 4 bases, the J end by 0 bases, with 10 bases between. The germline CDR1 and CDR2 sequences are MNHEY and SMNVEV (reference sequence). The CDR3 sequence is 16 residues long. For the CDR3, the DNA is TGTGCCAGCAGTTCGACGGAGTACTCTGGGGCCAACGTCCTGACTTTC. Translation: CASSSTEYSGANVLTF.

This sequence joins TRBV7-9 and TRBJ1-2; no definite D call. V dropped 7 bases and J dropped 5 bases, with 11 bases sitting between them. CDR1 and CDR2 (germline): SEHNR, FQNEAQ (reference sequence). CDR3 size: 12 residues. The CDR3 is CASTRMDYGYTF. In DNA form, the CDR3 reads TGTGCCAGCACCCGGATGGATTATGGCTACACCTTC.

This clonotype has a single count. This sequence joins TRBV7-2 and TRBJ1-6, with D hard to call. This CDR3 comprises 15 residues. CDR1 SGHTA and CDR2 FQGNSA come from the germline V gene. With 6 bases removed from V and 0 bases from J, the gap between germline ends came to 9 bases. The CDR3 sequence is CASSSQVSYNSPLHF. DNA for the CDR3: TGTGCCAGCAGTTCTCAGGTCTCCTATAATTCACCCCTCCACTTT.

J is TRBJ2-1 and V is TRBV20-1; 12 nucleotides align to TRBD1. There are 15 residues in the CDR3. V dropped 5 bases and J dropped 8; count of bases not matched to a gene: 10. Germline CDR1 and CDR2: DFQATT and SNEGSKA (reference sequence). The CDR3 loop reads CSAGTGTGGWDEQFF. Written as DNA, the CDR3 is TGCAGTGCTGGAACCGGGACAGGGGGCTGGGATGAGCAGTTCTTC.

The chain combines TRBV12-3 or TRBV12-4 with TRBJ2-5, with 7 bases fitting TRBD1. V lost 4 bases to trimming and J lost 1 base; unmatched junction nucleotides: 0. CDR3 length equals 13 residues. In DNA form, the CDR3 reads TGTGCCAGCAGTTGGACAGGCCAAGAGACCCAGTACTTC. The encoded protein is CASSWTGQETQYF.

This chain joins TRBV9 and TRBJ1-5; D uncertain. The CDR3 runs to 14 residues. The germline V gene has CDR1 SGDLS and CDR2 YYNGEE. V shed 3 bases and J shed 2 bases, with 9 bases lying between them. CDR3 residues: CASSAGMGNQPQHF. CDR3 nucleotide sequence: TGTGCCAGCAGCGCTGGTATGGGCAATCAGCCCCAGCATTTT.

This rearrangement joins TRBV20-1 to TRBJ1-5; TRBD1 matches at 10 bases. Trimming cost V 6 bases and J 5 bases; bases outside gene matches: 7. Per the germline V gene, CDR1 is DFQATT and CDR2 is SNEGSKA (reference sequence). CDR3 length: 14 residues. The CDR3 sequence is CSAAPGTGDQPQHF. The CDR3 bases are TGCAGTGCCGCCCCCGGGACAGGGGATCAGCCCCAGCATTTT.

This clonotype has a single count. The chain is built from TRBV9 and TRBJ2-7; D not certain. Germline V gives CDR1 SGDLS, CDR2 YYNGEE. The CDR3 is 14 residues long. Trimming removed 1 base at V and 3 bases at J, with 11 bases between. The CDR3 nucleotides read TGTGCCAGCAGCGTAAACGCTTGGGGCTACGAGCAGTACTTC. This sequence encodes CASSVNAWGYEQYF.

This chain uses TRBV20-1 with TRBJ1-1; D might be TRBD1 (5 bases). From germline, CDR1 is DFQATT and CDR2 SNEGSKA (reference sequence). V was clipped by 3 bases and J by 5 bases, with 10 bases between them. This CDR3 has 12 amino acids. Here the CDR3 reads CSASAGWTEAFF. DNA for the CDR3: TGCAGTGCTAGTGCAGGGTGGACTGAAGCTTTCTTT.

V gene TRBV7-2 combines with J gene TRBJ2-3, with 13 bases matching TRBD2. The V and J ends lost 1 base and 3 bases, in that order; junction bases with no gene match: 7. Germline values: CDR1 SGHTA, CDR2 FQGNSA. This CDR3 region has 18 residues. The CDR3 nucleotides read TGTGCCAGCAGCTTAGAACTAGCGGGGGGGTCGCGGACAGATACGCAGTATTTT. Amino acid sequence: CASSLELAGGSRTDTQYF.

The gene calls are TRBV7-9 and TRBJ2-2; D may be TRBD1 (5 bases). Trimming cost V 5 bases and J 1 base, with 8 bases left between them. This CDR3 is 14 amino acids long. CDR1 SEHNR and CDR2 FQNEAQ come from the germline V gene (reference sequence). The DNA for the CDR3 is TGTGCCAGCAGCAGCAGGGTGAACACCGGGGAGCTGTTTTTT. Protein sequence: CASSSRVNTGELFF. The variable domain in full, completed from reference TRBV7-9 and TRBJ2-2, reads DTGVSQNPRHKITKRGQNVTFRCDPISEHNRLYWYRQTLGQGPEFLTYFQNEAQLEKSRLLSDRFSAERPKGSFSTLEIQRTEQGDSAMYLCASSSRVNTGELFFGEGSRLTVL.

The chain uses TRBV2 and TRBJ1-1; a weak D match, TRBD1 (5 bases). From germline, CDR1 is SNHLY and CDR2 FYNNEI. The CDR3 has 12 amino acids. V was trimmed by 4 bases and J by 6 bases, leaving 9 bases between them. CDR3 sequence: CASSAQGPEAFF. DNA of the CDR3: TGTGCCAGCAGTGCCCAGGGACCTGAAGCTTTCTTT. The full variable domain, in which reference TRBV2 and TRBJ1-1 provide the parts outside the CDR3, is EPEVTQTPSHQVTQMGQEVILRCVPISNHLYFYWYRQILGQKVEFLVSFYNNEISEKSEIFDDQFSVERPDGSNFTLKIRSTKLEDSAMYFCASSAQGPEAFFGQGTRLTVV.

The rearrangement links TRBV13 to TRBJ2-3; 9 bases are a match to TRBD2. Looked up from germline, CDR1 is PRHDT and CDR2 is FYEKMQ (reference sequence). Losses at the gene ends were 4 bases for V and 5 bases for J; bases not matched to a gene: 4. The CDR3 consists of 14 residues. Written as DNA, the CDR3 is TGTGCCAGCAGCTATAGCGGGGGAGGAGATACGCAGTATTTT. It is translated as CASSYSGGGDTQYF.

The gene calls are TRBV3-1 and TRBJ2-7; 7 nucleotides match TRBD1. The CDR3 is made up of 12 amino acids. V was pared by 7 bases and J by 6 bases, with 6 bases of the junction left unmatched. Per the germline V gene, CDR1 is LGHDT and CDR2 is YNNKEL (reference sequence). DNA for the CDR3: TGTGCCAGCAAGAGGGGGCTCGGCGAGCAGTACTTC. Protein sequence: CASKRGLGEQYF.

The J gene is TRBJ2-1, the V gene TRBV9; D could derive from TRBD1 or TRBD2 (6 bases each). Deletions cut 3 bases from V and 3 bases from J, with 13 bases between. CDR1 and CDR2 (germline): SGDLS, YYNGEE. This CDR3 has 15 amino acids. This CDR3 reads CASSATGGRYNEQFF. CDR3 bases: TGTGCCAGCAGCGCCACCGGGGGCCGCTACAATGAGCAGTTCTTC. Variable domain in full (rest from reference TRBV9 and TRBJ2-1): DSGVTQTPKHLITATGQRVTLRCSPRSGDLSVYWYQQSLDQGLQFLIQYYNGEERAKGNILERFSAQQFPDLHSELNLSSLELGDSALYFCASSATGGRYNEQFFGPGTRLTVL.

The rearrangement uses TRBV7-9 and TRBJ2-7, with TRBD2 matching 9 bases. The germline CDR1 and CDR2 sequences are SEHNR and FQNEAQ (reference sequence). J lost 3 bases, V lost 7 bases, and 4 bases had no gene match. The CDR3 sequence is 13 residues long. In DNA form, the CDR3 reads TGTGCCAGCAACAGCGGGGGGCACTACGAGCAGTACTTC. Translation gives CASNSGGHYEQYF.